A selection of T cell receptor beta chains follows, all from one sample in a study of cytomegalovirus exposure and HLA in healthy donors. The protocol was immunoSEQ multiplex PCR, while the TCRdb copy is restricted to in-frame clones and leaves out a portion. The sample contains about 130,000 clones, approximately 8.8% of which appear only once. Sequenced input: PBMCs. These TCRs come from a man aged 35-49 years in good health and CMV-seronegative. The CDR3 runs from the conserved cysteine through the conserved F or W. The D gene is left open where the match is weak. Some rows mark clone size as missing; the rest say once, few, many or name a class of expanded clone.

V gene,clone size,J gene,CDR3 length,D gene,CDR3 protein,CDR3 DNA
TRBV11-3,.,TRBJ2-3,14,TRBD2,CASSSGTSGGTQYF,TGTGCCAGCAGCTCAGGGACTAGCGGGGGTACGCAGTATTTT
TRBV27,few,TRBJ1-4,11,.,CASGRGEKLFF,TGTGCCAGCGGGAGAGGGGAAAAACTGTTTTTT
TRBV9,.,TRBJ2-7,13,TRBD2,CASSPGGGYEQYF,TGTGCCAGCAGTCCCGGGGGGGGCTACGAGCAGTACTTC
TRBV5-1,.,TRBJ2-3,16,TRBD2,CASSGTSGVGTDTQYF,TGCGCCAGCAGCGGCACTAGCGGGGTCGGGACAGATACGCAGTATTTT
TRBV5-6,few,TRBJ1-4,14,TRBD1,CASSFYRGEGKLFF,TGTGCCAGCAGCTTTTACAGGGGTGAGGGAAAACTGTTTTTT
TRBV7-8,.,TRBJ1-5,14,.,CASSQGWSNQPQHF,TGTGCCAGCAGCCAGGGTTGGAGCAATCAGCCCCAGCATTTT
TRBV5-6,few,TRBJ2-5,16,TRBD2,CASSHGTSGGAETQYF,TGTGCCAGCAGCCACGGGACTAGCGGGGGGGCAGAGACCCAGTACTTC
TRBV7-2,.,TRBJ2-5,17,TRBD2,CASSLQASGGALETQYF,TGTGCCAGCAGCTTACAGGCTAGCGGGGGGGCCCTGGAGACCCAGTACTTC
TRBV15,.,TRBJ2-7,15,.,CATSREGLTGYEQYF,TGTGCCACCAGCAGAGAGGGGTTGACGGGGTACGAGCAGTACTTC
TRBV5-4,few,TRBJ2-4,13,.,CASSFYGADIQYF,TGTGCCAGCAGCTTTTATGGCGCGGACATTCAGTACTTC
TRBV7-3,.,TRBJ2-2,14,.,CASSSSRGTGELFF,TGTGCCAGCAGCTCGAGCAGGGGCACCGGGGAGCTGTTTTTT
TRBV29-1,few,TRBJ1-1,10,.,CSVQDPEAFF,TGCAGCGTTCAGGATCCTGAAGCTTTCTTT
TRBV27,few,TRBJ2-3,15,TRBD2,CASTRSGGVWDTQYF,TGTGCCAGCACCCGAAGCGGGGGGGTTTGGGATACGCAGTATTTT
TRBV19,few,TRBJ2-2,12,.,CASGHDTGELFF,TGTGCCAGTGGACATGACACCGGGGAGCTGTTTTTT
TRBV14,.,TRBJ1-5,16,TRBD1,CASSAQGAQGNQPQHF,TGTGCCAGCAGCGCACAGGGGGCGCAGGGCAATCAGCCCCAGCATTTT
TRBV25-1,.,TRBJ1-1,12,.,CASSDWNTEAFF,TGTGCCAGCAGTGACTGGAACACTGAAGCTTTCTTT
TRBV18,.,TRBJ1-4,16,.,CASSPLNTGVGEKLFF,TGTGCCAGCTCACCACTGAATACAGGCGTGGGGGAAAAACTGTTTTTT
TRBV6-1,few,TRBJ1-2,13,.,CASSNGEYYGYTF,TGTGCCAGCAGTAACGGAGAATACTATGGCTACACCTTC
TRBV5-1,few,TRBJ2-1,17,TRBD2,CASSLARGGQPYNEQFF,TGCGCCAGCAGCTTGGCCCGCGGGGGGCAGCCCTACAATGAGCAGTTCTTC
TRBV4-2,.,TRBJ1-1,15,.,CASSPMTGESPEAFF,TGTGCCAGCAGCCCAATGACGGGGGAAAGTCCTGAAGCTTTCTTT
TRBV10-1,.,TRBJ1-2,13,TRBD1,CASSESPGGGYTF,TGCGCCAGCAGTGAGTCCCCAGGGGGCGGCTACACCTTC
TRBV27,.,TRBJ1-1,13,.,CASSRVRVAEAFF,TGTGCCAGCAGTAGGGTGAGGGTGGCTGAAGCTTTCTTT
TRBV6-1,few,TRBJ1-4,12,.,CASSGRGKKLFF,TGTGCCAGCAGTGGACGGGGAAAAAAACTGTTTTTT
TRBV2,.,TRBJ2-5,14,.,CASSERLAWETQYF,TGTGCCAGCAGTGAAAGGCTAGCTTGGGAGACCCAGTACTTC
TRBV19,.,TRBJ2-5,12,.,CASSPRIETQYF,TGTGCCAGTAGTCCGAGGATCGAGACCCAGTACTTC
TRBV30,.,TRBJ1-5,14,.,CAWRKGGSNQPQHF,TGTGCCTGGAGGAAGGGAGGGAGCAATCAGCCCCAGCATTTT
TRBV5-4,few,TRBJ2-7,13,TRBD1,CASSWTGSYEQYF,TGTGCCAGCAGCTGGACAGGCTCCTACGAGCAGTACTTC
TRBV27,.,TRBJ1-2,12,TRBD1,CASRSTGEGYTF,TGTGCCAGCAGGTCTACAGGGGAAGGCTACACCTTC
TRBV7-2,once,TRBJ1-5,18,.,CASSLAMEGDDSNQPQHF,TGTGCCAGCAGCTTAGCCATGGAGGGCGACGATAGCAATCAGCCCCAGCATTTT
TRBV7-8,.,TRBJ2-7,15,TRBD1,CASSLKQGSSYEQYF,TGTGCCAGCAGCTTAAAACAGGGGTCGTCCTACGAGCAGTACTTC
TRBV19,.,TRBJ2-7,14,TRBD1,CASSLGQGLYEQYF,TGTGCCAGTAGTCTCGGACAGGGCCTCTACGAGCAGTACTTC
TRBV6-5,.,TRBJ1-4,16,.,CASSSSAGSPNEKLFF,TGTGCCAGCAGTTCGTCCGCAGGATCACCTAATGAAAAACTGTTTTTT
TRBV19,few,TRBJ2-7,14,.,CASSFDTVTDEQYF,TGTGCCAGCTCCTTTGATACGGTTACCGACGAGCAGTACTTC
TRBV2,.,TRBJ1-1,13,.,CASSWGGRTEAFF,TGTGCCAGCAGCTGGGGGGGGAGAACTGAAGCTTTCTTT
TRBV18,.,TRBJ1-3,13,.,CASRTDSGNTIYF,TGTGCCAGCCGAACAGACTCTGGAAACACCATATATTTT
TRBV9,.,TRBJ2-3,15,.,CASSGDWRVTDTQYF,TGTGCCAGCAGCGGTGACTGGAGGGTCACAGATACGCAGTATTTT
TRBV19,few,TRBJ1-2,14,.,CASSRRRGNYGYTF,TGTGCCAGTAGTAGGCGCCGGGGAAACTATGGCTACACCTTC
TRBV29-1,.,TRBJ2-7,15,.,CSVVTARGAYYEQYF,TGCAGCGTTGTCACAGCTCGGGGGGCGTATTACGAGCAGTACTTC
TRBV19,.,TRBJ1-4,13,TRBD1,CASGGTGGEKLFF,TGTGCCAGTGGGGGGACAGGGGGTGAAAAACTGTTTTTT
TRBV5-4,.,TRBJ2-5,13,.,CASSWKGEETQYF,TGTGCCAGCAGCTGGAAAGGGGAAGAGACCCAGTACTTC
TRBV5-6,few,TRBJ2-3,16,.,CASSLAATRNTDTQYF,TGTGCCAGCAGCTTGGCCGCGACTAGGAACACAGATACGCAGTATTTT
TRBV11-2,.,TRBJ2-4,15,.,CASSPHVAREAIQYF,TGTGCCAGCAGCCCCCACGTTGCTAGGGAGGCCATTCAGTACTTC
TRBV6-1,few,TRBJ2-3,12,.,CASSSSTDTQYF,TGTGCCAGCAGTTCCTCCACAGATACGCAGTATTTT
TRBV29-1,.,TRBJ1-1,12,.,CSVTGINTEAFF,TGCAGCGTTACAGGGATCAACACTGAAGCTTTCTTT
TRBV12-5,few,TRBJ1-1,12,.,CASGLPSTEAFF,TGTGCTAGTGGTTTGCCCTCGACTGAAGCTTTCTTT
TRBV5-1,few,TRBJ1-1,16,TRBD1,CASSWDSDRANTEAFF,TGCGCCAGCAGCTGGGATTCCGACAGGGCTAACACTGAAGCTTTCTTT
TRBV10-3,few,TRBJ2-7,12,.,CAISVGGSEQYF,TGTGCCATCAGTGTGGGGGGATCAGAGCAGTACTTC
TRBV5-6,.,TRBJ2-7,14,.,CASSFQGLSYEQYF,TGTGCCAGCAGCTTCCAGGGCCTATCCTACGAGCAGTACTTC
TRBV6-1,few,TRBJ2-2,14,.,CASSGTRNTGELFF,TGTGCCAGCAGTGGAACTAGAAACACCGGGGAGCTGTTTTTT
TRBV7-7,.,TRBJ2-1,18,TRBD2,CASSLGDSGVSSYNEQFF,TGTGCCAGCAGCTTAGGGGATAGCGGGGTAAGCTCCTACAATGAGCAGTTCTTC